A selection of T cell receptor beta chains follows, all from one sample in a study of T cells in Graves' hyperthyroidism and ophthalmopathy. One entry per CDR3 protein, called by TCRdb with MiXCR from the multiplex PCR reads. Of approximately 600,000 distinct CDR3 sequences listed, roughly 14% are singletons. Source material: blood. These receptors were collected from a woman aged 40 to 50 with Graves' ophthalmopathy. The CDR3 runs from the conserved cysteine through the conserved F or W. Fields, in order: clone size, V gene, J gene, D gene, CDR3 protein, CDR3 DNA. A D gene is named only where the DNA matches it firmly. Size values are once, few and many counts, or a class for expanded clones, and some rows have none.

>.|TRBV12-3/TRBV12-4|TRBJ1-3|.
CASQVIPGTGNTIYF
TGTGCCAGCCAGGTGATTCCCGGAACTGGAAACACCATATATTTT
>many|TRBV2|TRBJ1-3|.
CASAGSLGNTIYF
TGTGCCAGCGCGGGATCTTTGGGTAACACCATATATTTT
>many|TRBV6-1|TRBJ2-7|.
CASSDGPENEQYF
TGTGCCAGCAGCGACGGCCCAGAGAACGAGCAGTACTTC
>.|TRBV20-1|TRBJ1-1|TRBD1
CSARINRGRGKTEAFF
TGCAGTGCTAGAATAAATAGGGGGCGCGGAAAGACTGAAGCTTTCTTT
>many|TRBV28|TRBJ1-3|TRBD1
CASSTGGLSGNTIYF
TGTGCCAGCAGTACAGGGGGCCTCTCTGGAAACACCATATATTTT
>.|TRBV19|TRBJ2-7|.
CASSIAEYYEQYF
TGTGCCAGTAGTATAGCGGAGTACTACGAGCAGTACTTC
>few|TRBV2|TRBJ2-7|.
CASSDRRATKTYEQYF
TGTGCCAGCAGTGACCGGAGGGCTACAAAAACCTACGAGCAGTACTTC
>few|TRBV9|TRBJ2-7|.
CASSLGEGVYEQYF
TGTGCCAGCAGTCTAGGAGAGGGGGTCTACGAGCAGTACTTC
>many|TRBV20-1|TRBJ2-7|TRBD1
CSARRKQGAYEQYF
TGCAGTGCTAGAAGGAAACAGGGGGCCTACGAGCAGTACTTC
>.|TRBV11-2|TRBJ2-3|.
CASSLVLSDTQYF
TGTGCCAGCAGCTTAGTCCTTTCAGATACGCAGTATTTT
>.|TRBV19|TRBJ1-5|.
CAGKSVYAGNQPQHF
TGTGCCGGTAAGTCCGTGTACGCCGGCAATCAGCCCCAGCATTTT
>many|TRBV28|TRBJ1-5|.
CASTSNQPQHF
TGTGCCAGCACAAGCAATCAGCCCCAGCATTTT
>many|TRBV27|TRBJ2-7|TRBD1
CASSVSGQGTYEQYF
TGTGCCAGCAGTGTATCGGGACAGGGGACCTACGAGCAGTACTTC
>many|TRBV28|TRBJ1-2|.
CASTTLSVNYGYTF
TGTGCCAGCACCACCCTTTCTGTTAACTATGGCTACACCTTC
>many|TRBV24-1|TRBJ2-7|TRBD1
CATSDPGQGVYEQYF
TGTGCCACCAGTGATCCGGGACAGGGGGTCTACGAGCAGTACTTC
>few|TRBV7-2|TRBJ2-5|.
CASRHIQGQETQYF
TGTGCCAGCAGGCATATTCAGGGTCAAGAGACCCAGTACTTC
>many|TRBV12-3/TRBV12-4|TRBJ2-2|TRBD2
CASRSGSLFGELFF
TGTGCCAGCAGGAGCGGGAGTCTCTTCGGGGAGCTGTTTTTT
>many|TRBV6-2/TRBV6-3|TRBJ2-2|.
CASSYELAGTGELFF
TGTGCCAGCAGTTACGAACTAGCAGGCACCGGGGAGCTGTTTTTT
>many|TRBV12-5|TRBJ2-2|TRBD2
CASGSLQGSGITGELFF
TGTGCTAGTGGTTCCCTCCAAGGGAGCGGGATCACCGGGGAGCTGTTTTTT
>many|TRBV14|TRBJ2-7|.
CASSQFGQMSSYEQYF
TGTGCCAGCAGCCAGTTTGGACAGATGAGCTCCTACGAGCAGTACTTC
>.|TRBV7-2|TRBJ2-5|TRBD1
CASSPEPGGAKTQYF
TGTGCCAGCAGCCCCGAACCAGGGGGCGCAAAGACCCAGTACTTC
>many|TRBV12-3/TRBV12-4|TRBJ2-2|TRBD1
CASSLGQAGTGELFF
TGTGCCAGCAGTTTGGGACAGGCGGGGACCGGGGAGCTGTTTTTT